The 26 T cell receptor beta chains listed next were all sequenced from one sample in a study of blood T cell repertoires in COVID-19. Clones were read by immunoSEQ multiplex PCR, and TCRdb kept only the in-frame ones, dropping some. The table includes 50,000 to 70,000 clones, 70% to 80% detected once. Sequenced material: peripheral blood. These receptors were taken from a man between 50 and 59 years old with active or convalescent COVID-19.

This rearrangement joins TRBV7-2 to TRBJ1-3; 9 bases are a match to TRBD1. J lost 9 bases, V lost 5 bases, and 8 bases had no gene match. CDR3 length: 14 residues. Germline CDR1 is SGHTA and CDR2 is FQGNSA. This chain's CDR3 is CASSQTGGGTTIYF. The DNA of the CDR3 is TGTGCCAGCAGCCAGACAGGGGGGGGTACCACCATATATTTT. The whole variable domain, remainder taken from reference TRBV7-2 and TRBJ1-3, is GAGVSQSPSNKVTEKGKDVELRCDPISGHTALYWYRQSLGQGLEFLIYFQGNSAPDKSGLPSDRFSAERTGGSVSTLTIQRTQQEDSAVYLCASSQTGGGTTIYFGEGSWLTVV.

This clone was recorded once. This chain connects TRBV5-4 to TRBJ1-1; D remains ambiguous. The germline CDR1 and CDR2 sequences are SGHNT and YYREEE (reference sequence). Trimming pared 3 bases from V and 6 bases from J, leaving 15 bases between. CDR3 length: 14 amino acids. The CDR3 nucleotides read TGTGCCAGCAGCTACCTGCAAGGCGGATCTGAAGCTTTCTTT. It codes for CASSYLQGGSEAFF.

The chain employs TRBV20-1 and TRBJ2-5; D is undetermined. This CDR3 region has 11 residues. The germline V gene encodes CDR1 DFQATT and CDR2 SNEGSKA (reference sequence). The DNA of the CDR3 is TGCACCACGGAGCTGGGAGAGACCCAGTACTTC. It is translated as CTTELGETQYF.

CDR3 amino acids: CASSTSSGNTIYF. The CDR3 bases are TGTGCCAGCAGCACCAGCTCTGGAAACACCATATATTTT. This chain links TRBV7-3 with TRBJ1-3, with D unresolved. Trimming cost V 5 bases and J 0 bases, with 5 bases left between them. The germline V gene has CDR1 SGHTA and CDR2 FQGTGA. The CDR3 covers 13 residues.

V gene TRBV29-1 combines with J gene TRBJ1-2; no firm D call. This CDR3 contains 15 residues. Deletions cut 7 bases from V and 3 bases from J, with 21 bases between. Germline assignment: CDR1 SQVTM and CDR2 ANQGSEA. The CDR3 DNA reads as TGCAGCGCCGGACTAGACACCCTTGGCGACTATGGCTACACCTTC. Its translation: CSAGLDTLGDYGYTF.

This clone has a handful of counts. The sample has other DNA sequences that encode this CDR3 too. The chain joins TRBV12-3 or TRBV12-4 to TRBJ2-6; D gene ambiguous. This CDR3 region has 13 residues. V was shortened by 6 bases and J by 0 bases, with 3 bases between the two germline ends. In nucleotides, the CDR3 is TGTGCCAGCAGCTCCTCTGGGGCCAACGTCCTGACTTTC. Amino acids: CASSSSGANVLTF.

The chain is built from TRBV7-9 and TRBJ2-1; 10 bases map to TRBD2. The CDR3 totals 15 residues. J lost 13 bases, V lost 1 base, and 10 bases had no gene match. Per germline, CDR1 SEHNR and CDR2 FQNEAQ (reference sequence). This CDR3 reads CASSLGLLAGVNQFF. The CDR3 DNA reads TGTGCCAGCAGCTTAGGTTTGCTAGCGGGGGTCAATCAGTTCTTC.

This chain connects TRBV3-1 (or the pseudogene TRBV3-2) to TRBJ1-2, with 11 positions matching TRBD1. Germline V gene sequence: CDR1 LGHDT, CDR2 YNNKEL (reference sequence). CDR3 length equals 14 residues. J gave up 7 bases and V 2 bases, and 3 bases lay outside the gene matches. The CDR3 region is CASSQPDRGPGYTF. The CDR3 DNA is TGTGCCAGCAGCCAACCGGACAGGGGGCCTGGCTACACCTTC.

Concerning this clone: One end of the junction is discordant with germline, which a read error may explain. V gene TRBV19 combines with J gene TRBJ1-1; TRBD1 might be the D (6 bases). Germline CDR1 reads LNHDA; CDR2 reads SQIVND (reference sequence). The CDR3 consists of 13 residues. CDR3 DNA sequence: TGTCCCAGCCATGTGGGGGCGGGGGGGGCAGCTTTCTTT. It encodes CPSHVGAGGAAFF. Based on the CDR3 plus reference TRBV19 and TRBJ1-1, the full variable domain is DGGITQSPKYLFRKEGQNVTLSCEQNLNHDAMYWYRQDPGQGLRLIYYSQIVNDFQKGDIAEGYSVSREKKESFPLTVTSAQKNPTAFYLCPSHVGAGGAAFFGQGTRLTVV.

The chain joins TRBV20-1 to TRBJ1-5, with D uncertain. The germline V gene encodes CDR1 DFQATT and CDR2 SNEGSKA (reference sequence). The ends were cut back, 3 bases at V and 6 bases at J, with 12 bases in the middle. The CDR3 is 13 amino acids. Written as DNA, the CDR3 is TGCAGTGCTAGTCACGGGGATAGTCAGCCCCAGCATTTT. Amino acid sequence: CSASHGDSQPQHF.

The chain recombines TRBV15 with TRBJ1-1; possibly TRBD1 for D (5 bases). CDR1 is LNHNV, CDR2 YYDKDF, per germline (reference sequence). V lost 2 bases and J 7 bases, leaving 11 bases between the germline ends. The CDR3 contains 13 residues. The CDR3 sequence: CATSRHQQVEAFF. Written as DNA, the CDR3 is TGTGCCACCAGCAGACATCAACAGGTTGAAGCTTTCTTT.

The chain's CDR3 is CASRDSGDQPQHF. The CDR3 DNA is TGTGCCAGCAGGGACTCTGGGGATCAGCCCCAGCATTTT. V and J are TRBV6-5 and TRBJ1-5; D not certain. This CDR3 region has 13 residues. Germline lookup yields CDR1 MNHEY and CDR2 SVGAGI. Trimming left V 6 bases short and J 5 bases short, with 11 bases between.

The rearrangement joins TRBV19 to TRBJ1-2; TRBD1 might be the D (5 bases). Germline V CDR1 and CDR2: LNHDA, SQIVND (reference sequence). The CDR3 length is 15 residues. The germline V and J ends were trimmed by 3 bases and 0 bases, with 11 bases remaining between them. As DNA, the CDR3 is TGTGCCAGTAGTATGGGATCGGGGGCTAACTATGGCTACACCTTC. Its translation is CASSMGSGANYGYTF.

This chain links TRBV18 with TRBJ1-1; 8 bases map to TRBD1. V trimming: 6 bases; J trimming: 3 bases; junction bases outside the gene matches: 15. This CDR3 comprises 17 residues. The germline V gene encodes CDR1 KGHSH and CDR2 LQKENI. This chain's CDR3 is CASSSGQGGLLDTEAFF. CDR3 DNA: TGTGCCAGCTCTTCAGGACAGGGCGGGCTATTGGACACTGAAGCTTTCTTT.

The chain combines TRBV2 with TRBJ1-5; D might be TRBD1 (5 bases). Germline values: CDR1 SNHLY, CDR2 FYNNEI. CDR3 length equals 14 residues. Trimming shortened V by 4 bases and J by 6 bases, and 13 bases separated the two germline ends. The CDR3 here is CASSGGSGTQPQHF. The CDR3 DNA is TGTGCCAGCAGTGGTGGGAGCGGGACTCAGCCCCAGCATTTT.

This clone was recorded many times. V and J are TRBV10-1 and TRBJ2-7, with a possible D match to TRBD2 (5 bases). The CDR3 totals 12 residues. Between the trimmed V and J ends, which lost 5 bases and 7 bases, there was a span of 12 bases. Germline CDR1 and CDR2: WNHNN and SYGVQD (reference sequence). The CDR3 sequence: CASSSDGEEQYF. For the CDR3, the DNA is TGCGCCAGCAGTTCGGACGGGGAAGAGCAGTACTTC.

J is TRBJ2-2 and V is TRBV7-9; a weak D match, TRBD2 (6 bases). This CDR3 is built from 17 residues. V was pared by 7 bases and J by 4 bases, with 22 bases between. CDR1 SEHNR and CDR2 FQNEAQ come from the germline V gene (reference sequence). The CDR3 reads CASNMLPGGAGTGELFF. CDR3 sequence (DNA): TGTGCCAGCAACATGCTCCCCGGGGGAGCGGGCACCGGGGAGCTGTTTTTT.

This chain joins TRBV5-1 and TRBJ1-6; 11 bases match TRBD1. This CDR3 has 15 amino acids. From germline, CDR1 is SGHRS and CDR2 YFSETQ. The V segment lost 0 bases and the J segment 8 bases; nucleotides outside the gene matches: 1. CDR3 sequence reads: CASSLEGQGDSPLHF. The CDR3 nucleotides read TGCGCCAGCAGCTTGGAGGGACAGGGGGATTCACCCCTCCACTTT.

This sequence joins TRBV29-1 and TRBJ2-3; maybe TRBD2 (5 bases). Trimming removed 1 base at V and 2 bases at J, with 13 bases between. This CDR3 comprises 15 residues. In germline, CDR1 is SQVTM, CDR2 ANQGSEA. The CDR3 DNA sequence: TGCAGCGTTGAAGGCCTTAGAGCGGACACAGATACGCAGTATTTT. This codes for CSVEGLRADTDTQYF.

J is TRBJ2-1 and V is TRBV30; D unclear. The V gene lost 3 bases and the J gene lost 5 bases, with 8 bases spanning the gap. Germline assignment: CDR1 GTSNPN and CDR2 SVGIG (reference sequence). This CDR3 has 12 amino acids. Written as DNA, the CDR3 is TGTGCCTGGAGGTTTCGGGACAATGAGCAGTTCTTC. Amino acid sequence: CAWRFRDNEQFF.

The genes are TRBV19 and TRBJ1-5, with no clear D. V was clipped by 5 bases and J by 0 bases, with 5 bases between them. This CDR3 is 13 amino acids long. Germline V gives CDR1 LNHDA, CDR2 SQIVND (reference sequence). For the CDR3, the DNA is TGTGCCAGTAGTCCCTTTAGCAATCAGCCCCAGCATTTT. Its translation is CASSPFSNQPQHF. The entire variable domain, with the rest obtained from reference TRBV19 and TRBJ1-5, is as follows: DGGITQSPKYLFRKEGQNVTLSCEQNLNHDAMYWYRQDPGQGLRLIYYSQIVNDFQKGDIAEGYSVSREKKESFPLTVTSAQKNPTAFYLCASSPFSNQPQHFGDGTRLSIL.

The chain links TRBV27 to TRBJ2-7, with a tentative D call TRBD2 (6 bases). The V and J ends lost 3 bases and 3 bases respectively, with 15 bases between them. Per germline, CDR1 MNHEY and CDR2 SMNVEV (reference sequence). The CDR3 covers 15 residues. Here the CDR3 reads CASSLRGTPYYEQYF. CDR3 DNA: TGTGCCAGCAGTTTGCGCGGGACTCCTTACTACGAGCAGTACTTC.

A single count supports this clone. The rearrangement links TRBV7-9 to TRBJ2-7; 7 bases line up with TRBD2. V lost 5 bases and J lost 0; bases outside the gene matches: 13. CDR3 length: 17 amino acids. CDR1 SEHNR and CDR2 FQNEAQ come from the germline V gene (reference sequence). The CDR3 sequence: CASSHPMLAEVSYEQYF. The CDR3 nucleotides are TGTGCCAGCAGCCACCCCATGCTAGCGGAAGTCTCCTACGAGCAGTACTTC.

The chain has TRBV7-6 and TRBJ1-6; 7 bases map to TRBD1. The CDR3 extends over 16 amino acids. With 6 bases clipped from V and 8 bases from J, the junction kept 13 bases outside the gene matches. Germline V CDR1 and CDR2: SGHVS, FNYEAQ. As DNA, the CDR3 is TGTGCCAGCAGTAAGGACAGGCAGGAGCTCTATTCACCCCTCCACTTT. Translated, it gives CASSKDRQELYSPLHF. Variable domain in full (rest from reference TRBV7-6 and TRBJ1-6): GAGVSQSPRYKVTKRGQDVALRCDPISGHVSLYWYRQALGQGPEFLTYFNYEAQQDKSGLPNDRFSAERPEGSISTLTIQRTEQRDSAMYRCASSKDRQELYSPLHFGNGTRLTVT.

In its sample, this clone is medium-sized. This chain joins TRBV27 and TRBJ2-1; 8 bases align to TRBD2. The V gene end was trimmed by 5 bases and the J gene end by 7 bases; junction bases not matched to a gene: 7. Germline CDR1 reads MNHEY; CDR2 reads SMNVEV (reference sequence). The CDR3 has 14 amino acids. The CDR3 coding sequence is TGTGCCAGCAGTACCGGGGGGGCCAAGAATGAGCAGTTCTTC. As protein: CASSTGGAKNEQFF.

J is TRBJ2-1 and V is TRBV11-3; 9 bases match TRBD2. The ends lost 7 bases at V and 7 bases at J; junction bases unmatched: 11. The CDR3 loop spans 15 amino acids. Per the germline V gene, CDR1 is SGHNT and CDR2 is YENEEA. In DNA, the CDR3 is TGTGCCAGCATTAGGGGTAGCGGGAGTCGTAATGAGCAGTTCTTC. It encodes CASIRGSGSRNEQFF.